A single sample is the source of the 27 T cell receptor beta chains below, sequenced in a study of T cells in Graves' hyperthyroidism and ophthalmopathy (dated by TCRdb to the late 2010s). Libraries were prepared through multiplex PCR. Sequencing was carried out with an Illumina HiSeq 2000. The TCR beta CDR3 regions were amplified from RNA transcripts. For the first round of RT-PCR on the TCR CDR3, the HTBI primer set was used together with the Qiagen OneStep RT-PCR kit. TCRdb passed the public sequencing reads through fastp at Q25 and MiXCR, retaining productive beta sequences. Identical CDR3 proteins give one entry, which carries the most common genes and DNA. The sample includes more than 600,000 distinct CDR3 sequences, with roughly 15% observed a single time. The ten largest account for under 8.5% of the sample. Sequencing was carried out using blood. These receptors were obtained from a man in his late teens or twenties with Graves' hyperthyroidism.

This clonotype was counted ten times or more. The chain couples TRBV30 to TRBJ1-2; a weak D match, TRBD1 (5 bases). Trimming left V 1 base short and J 2 bases short, with 14 bases between. Germline V lookup: CDR1 GTSNPN, CDR2 SVGIG (reference sequence). The CDR3 spans 15 residues. The CDR3: CAWSDEGGDNYGYTF. The CDR3 DNA follows: TGTGCCTGGAGTGACGAAGGAGGGGACAACTATGGCTACACCTTC.

V usage is TRBV4-1 and J usage is TRBJ2-6, with TRBD1 identical over 9 bases. Trimming at V came to 3 bases and at J to 2 bases, leaving 8 bases not matched to a gene. Germline V gene lookup returns CDR1 MGHRA and CDR2 YSYEKL. This CDR3 comprises 18 residues. CDR3 loop: CASSHGDRVGAGANVLTF. The CDR3 DNA sequence: TGCGCCAGCAGCCATGGGGACAGGGTGGGGGCTGGGGCCAACGTCCTGACTTTC.

This chain connects TRBV9 to TRBJ2-2; 9 bases map to TRBD1. V gave up 0 bases and J gave up 0 bases; unmatched junction bases: 6. Germline loops: CDR1 SGDLS, CDR2 YYNGEE. The length of the CDR3 is 18 residues. The CDR3 coding sequence is TGTGCCAGCAGCGTAGAGGTTTGGGACAGGGCGAACACCGGGGAGCTGTTTTTT. Amino acids: CASSVEVWDRANTGELFF.

J is TRBJ1-2 and V is TRBV7-2; 7 bases fit TRBD1. V shed 5 bases and J 5 bases; nucleotides not matched to a gene: 5. CDR3 length equals 13 residues. From germline, CDR1 is SGHTA and CDR2 FQGNSA. CDR3 coding DNA: TGTGCCAGCAGCCTGACAGGGAAGTATGGCTACACCTTC. Protein product: CASSLTGKYGYTF.

V and J are TRBV5-5 and TRBJ1-1, with D possibly matching TRBD1 (6 bases). Germline-derived CDR1 and CDR2 are SGHKS and YYEKEE (reference sequence). There are 14 residues in the CDR3. Trimming cost V 1 base and J 7 bases, with 14 bases left between them. The CDR3, as DNA: TGTGCCAGCAGCTTGCTCTCAGGGGTCTATGAAGCTTTCTTT. Protein product: CASSLLSGVYEAFF.

J is TRBJ2-1 and V is TRBV11-2; TRBD2 agrees at 10 bases. CDR3 length equals 16 residues. Germline loops: CDR1 SGHAT, CDR2 FQNNGV. Unmatched junction bases numbered 9, after V lost 0 bases and J lost 10 bases. The CDR3 protein is CASSLDRLAGENEQFF. CDR3 sequence (DNA): TGTGCCAGCAGCTTAGATCGACTAGCGGGTGAGAACGAGCAGTTCTTC. Combining the CDR3 with reference TRBV11-2 and TRBJ2-1 gives the whole variable domain EAGVAQSPRYKIIEKRQSVAFWCNPISGHATLYWYQQILGQGPKLLIQFQNNGVVDDSQLPKDRFSAERLKGVDSTLKIQPAKLEDSAVYLCASSLDRLAGENEQFFGPGTRLTVL.

The V call is TRBV9, the J call TRBJ2-1; D unclear. The CDR3 length is 13 residues. The germline V and J ends were trimmed by 3 bases and 8 bases, with 12 bases remaining between them. Germline V gene data show CDR1 as SGDLS and CDR2 as YYNGEE. CDR3 sequence (DNA): TGTGCCAGCAGCGCCCCGCGTAGCTATGAGCAGTTCTTC. Translation: CASSAPRSYEQFF.

This clonotype was picked up many times. The chain employs TRBV15 and TRBJ1-6; D is perhaps TRBD1 (6 bases). Germline V CDR1 and CDR2: LNHNV, YYDKDF (reference sequence). The germline V and J ends were trimmed by 4 bases and 8 bases, with 9 bases remaining between them. This CDR3 region has 13 residues. The CDR3 here is CATSNGQYSPLHF. CDR3 bases: TGTGCCACCAGCAACGGACAGTATTCACCCCTCCACTTT.

Of note for this clonotype: This may be a read error, as it is one base from a much larger clone. This sequence joins TRBV28 and TRBJ2-3; D is uncertain. This CDR3 contains 14 residues. Germline CDR1 and CDR2: MDHEN and SYDVKM. The germline V and J ends were trimmed by 6 bases and 6 bases, with 16 bases remaining between them. The CDR3 DNA is TGTGCCAGCAGCCCTTTTCTCGCGATGGATACGCAGTATTTT. As protein: CASSPFLAMDTQYF.

The chain links TRBV10-3 to TRBJ2-6, with D perhaps assigned TRBD1 or TRBD2 (5 bases each). Germline V gene sequence: CDR1 ENHRY, CDR2 SYGVKD. The CDR3 covers 19 residues. V dropped 8 bases and J dropped 0 bases, with 23 bases sitting between them. Written as DNA, the CDR3 is TGTGCCATCGGGGCCCTGAGCGGCAGGGTTAACTCTGGGGCCAACGTCCTGACTTTC. The encoded protein is CAIGALSGRVNSGANVLTF.

This clonotype was seen only a few times. The chain joins TRBV4-1 to TRBJ2-7; 7 nucleotides align to TRBD1. The CDR3 spans 15 residues. V lost 2 bases and J lost 2; bases outside the gene matches: 6. Germline-derived CDR1 and CDR2 are MGHRA and YSYEKL. As DNA, the CDR3 is TGCGCCAGCAGCCAAAGCGTCCAGGGGGCCTACGAGCAGTACTTC. Translating gives CASSQSVQGAYEQYF.

This clonotype has a count of ten or more. V gene TRBV29-1 combines with J gene TRBJ2-1, with a tentative D call TRBD2 (6 bases). From germline, CDR1 is SQVTM and CDR2 ANQGSEA. The CDR3 spans 11 residues. The V end was cut by 7 bases, the J end by 8 bases, with 12 bases between. In DNA form, the CDR3 reads TGCAGCGCGGGAGTGGGTGATGAGCAGTTCTTC. It yields the protein CSAGVGDEQFF.

The chain carries TRBV20-1 and TRBJ1-1; D remains unclear. Trimming stripped 6 bases from V and 8 bases from J, with 16 bases between. Germline V gene sequence: CDR1 DFQATT, CDR2 SNEGSKA (reference sequence). The CDR3 has 12 residues. CDR3 sequence reads: CSAQIGGWEAFF. Written as DNA, the CDR3 is TGCAGTGCCCAGATCGGTGGCTGGGAAGCTTTCTTT.

This clonotype was seen many times. This chain joins TRBV5-1 and TRBJ2-1; no definite D call. Trimming took off 4 bases at V and 8 bases at J, with 16 bases between the two ends. The CDR3 contains 14 residues. Germline lookup yields CDR1 SGHRS and CDR2 YFSETQ. This CDR3 reads CASSKGSYEDEQFF. CDR3 in DNA: TGCGCCAGCAGCAAGGGTTCCTATGAAGATGAGCAGTTCTTC.

The J gene is TRBJ2-7, the V gene TRBV4-1; 13 bases match TRBD2. V shed 5 bases, J shed 5 bases, and the junction held 9 bases outside the gene matches. The CDR3 has 16 amino acids. Germline values: CDR1 MGHRA, CDR2 YSYEKL. CDR3 bases: TGCGCCAGCAGCGGTAGCGGGACTAGCGGGATCCACGAGCAGTACTTC. Amino acid sequence: CASSGSGTSGIHEQYF.

V is TRBV12-5 and J is TRBJ2-1; 13 bases match TRBD2. CDR1 and CDR2 (germline): LGHNT, FRNRAP. V lost 1 base, J lost 2 bases, and 2 bases stayed unmatched. CDR3 length: 17 amino acids. The CDR3 here is CASGLGLAGGTYNEQFF. CDR3 DNA: TGTGCTAGTGGTTTGGGACTAGCGGGAGGTACCTACAATGAGCAGTTCTTC.

This clonotype was observed many times. The chain employs TRBV12-3 or TRBV12-4 and TRBJ1-4, with D possibly matching TRBD1 (6 bases). Deletions cut 6 bases from V and 6 bases from J, with 17 bases between. The CDR3 spans 15 residues. DNA of the CDR3: TGTGCCAGCAGCCAAGCCCAGGGGCGCCATGAAAAACTGTTTTTT. Translation: CASSQAQGRHEKLFF.

This clonotype has a count of ten or more. This chain links TRBV7-9 with TRBJ2-1; 7 positions match TRBD2. Germline-derived CDR1 and CDR2 are SEHNR and FQNEAQ (reference sequence). Germline trimming cut 8 bases from V and 10 bases from J; bases unmatched to any gene: 20. The CDR3 has 16 amino acids. The CDR3 spells CASWVPGPKREGEQFF. As DNA, the CDR3 is TGTGCCAGCTGGGTCCCCGGACCGAAGCGGGAAGGAGAGCAGTTCTTC. The full variable domain, its missing parts supplied by reference TRBV7-9 and TRBJ2-1, is DTGVSQNPRHKITKRGQNVTFRCDPISEHNRLYWYRQTLGQGPEFLTYFQNEAQLEKSRLLSDRFSAERPKGSFSTLEIQRTEQGDSAMYLCASWVPGPKREGEQFFGPGTRLTVL.

This clonotype was recorded a few times. The gene calls are TRBV20-1 and TRBJ2-1, with 14 bases that match TRBD2. The CDR3 totals 17 residues. V dropped 1 base and J dropped 3; count of bases not matched to a gene: 5. Germline V gene sequence: CDR1 DFQATT, CDR2 SNEGSKA (reference sequence). The CDR3 coding sequence is TGCAGTGCTAGAGGCTCAGGACTAGCGGGAGGCTACAATGAGCAGTTCTTC. Residues: CSARGSGLAGGYNEQFF.

In its sample, this clonotype was seen a few times. The chain links TRBV29-1 to TRBJ2-7; D may be TRBD2 (5 bases). In germline, CDR1 is SQVTM, CDR2 ANQGSEA. This CDR3 is 14 amino acids long. Trimming removed 2 bases at V and 0 bases at J, with 11 bases between. The CDR3 region has the DNA TGCAGCGTTGAACCTCAAGCGGACTCCTACGAGCAGTACTTC. Protein: CSVEPQADSYEQYF.

This clonotype was picked up a small number of times. The J gene is TRBJ2-5, the V gene TRBV4-2; D gene uncertain. V was cut by 1 base and J by 5 bases, with 11 bases left in between. The CDR3 consists of 14 residues. Germline V gene sequence: CDR1 LGHNA, CDR2 YNFKEQ. In DNA, the CDR3 is TGTGCCAGCAGCCAAGCCGTAGGTGACGAGACCCAGTACTTC. Its protein product is CASSQAVGDETQYF.

J is TRBJ2-5 and V is TRBV2, with 12 nucleotides matching TRBD2. V lost 4 bases and J lost 5; bases outside the gene matches: 8. CDR1 and CDR2 (germline): SNHLY, FYNNEI. The CDR3 has 16 amino acids. This CDR3 is CASSGLAGGGIETQYF. The CDR3, as DNA: TGTGCCAGCAGTGGGCTAGCGGGGGGGGGTATCGAGACCCAGTACTTC.

In this sample, this clonotype turned up many times. The V and J genes are TRBV28 and TRBJ2-3; no clear D gene. V gave up 2 bases and J gave up 8 bases, with 5 bases separating them. The CDR3 length is 11 residues. CDR1 and CDR2 from the germline V gene are MDHEN and SYDVKM. The CDR3, as DNA: TGTGCCAGCAGTTTAGAGAGTACGCAGTATTTT. Amino acids: CASSLESTQYF. The variable domain in full, completed from reference TRBV28 and TRBJ2-3, reads DVKVTQSSRYLVKRTGEKVFLECVQDMDHENMFWYRQDPGLGLRLIYFSYDVKMKEKGDIPEGYSVSREKKERFSLILESASTNQTSMYLCASSLESTQYFGPGTRLTVL.

The chain combines TRBV19 with TRBJ1-1; a weak D match, TRBD1 (6 bases). Germline CDR1 and CDR2: LNHDA and SQIVND (reference sequence). The CDR3 loop spans 12 amino acids. Trimming removed 6 bases from V and 11 bases from J, with 16 bases in between. CDR3 bases: TGTGCCAGTAGCATTGGAGGGGGAACGGCTTTCTTT. The encoded protein is CASSIGGGTAFF.

This clonotype was seen more than once but under ten times. V is TRBV5-1 and J is TRBJ2-5; 12 nucleotides align to TRBD1. Trimming cost V 3 bases and J 5 bases; bases outside gene matches: 5. Germline lookup yields CDR1 SGHRS and CDR2 YFSETQ. The CDR3 contains 15 residues. CDR3 protein: CASSWGDRGPETQYF. Here the CDR3 DNA reads TGCGCCAGCAGCTGGGGGGACAGGGGGCCCGAGACCCAGTACTTC. The variable domain in full, with the rest retrieved from reference TRBV5-1 and TRBJ2-5, is KAGVTQTPRYLIKTRGQQVTLSCSPISGHRSVSWYQQTPGQGLQFLFEYFSETQRNKGNFPGRFSGRQFSNSRSEMNVSTLELGDSALYLCASSWGDRGPETQYFGPGTRLLVL.

As concerns this clonotype: This could be a read error, since a much larger clone is one nucleotide away. The rearrangement joins TRBV28 to TRBJ1-4; 9 bases line up with TRBD1. Germline lookup yields CDR1 MDHEN and CDR2 SYDVKM. The CDR3 totals 15 residues. CDR3 residues: CASRTGGAANEKLSF. CDR3 bases: TGTGCCAGCCGAACAGGGGGCGCGGCTAATGAAAAACTGTCTTTT. Complete variable domain (other parts from reference TRBV28 and TRBJ1-4): DVKVTQSSRYLVKRTGEKVFLECVQDMDHENMFWYRQDPGLGLRLIYFSYDVKMKEKGDIPEGYSVSREKKERFSLILESASTNQTSMYLCASRTGGAANEKLSFGSGTQLSVL.

The chain uses TRBV10-3 and TRBJ1-6, with 7 bases fitting TRBD1. CDR1 is ENHRY, CDR2 SYGVKD, per germline. This CDR3 has 16 residues. V shed 0 bases and J 9 bases; nucleotides not matched to a gene: 8. The CDR3 bases are TGTGCCATCAGTGAGTCCAGCAGGGGGGCAGGTTCACCCCTCCACTTT. It yields the protein CAISESSRGAGSPLHF.